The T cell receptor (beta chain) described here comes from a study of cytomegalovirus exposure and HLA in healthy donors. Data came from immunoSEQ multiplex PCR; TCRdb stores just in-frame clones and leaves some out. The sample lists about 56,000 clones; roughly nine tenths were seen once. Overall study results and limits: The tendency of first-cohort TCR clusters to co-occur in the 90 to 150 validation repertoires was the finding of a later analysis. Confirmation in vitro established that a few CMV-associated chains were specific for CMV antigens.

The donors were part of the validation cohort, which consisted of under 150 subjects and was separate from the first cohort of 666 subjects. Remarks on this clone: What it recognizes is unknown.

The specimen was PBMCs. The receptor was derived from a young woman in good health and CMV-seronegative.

CDR3 sequence: CASSQGSSGENEQFF. CDR3 DNA sequence: TGTGCCAGCAGCCAAGGGTCTAGTGGGGAGAATGAGCAGTTCTTC. This chain links TRBV4-2 with TRBJ2-1; tentative D call: TRBD2 (5 bases). V dropped 1 base and J dropped 7 bases, with 14 bases sitting between them. The CDR3 extends over 15 amino acids. CDR1 and CDR2 from the germline V gene are LGHNA and YNFKEQ.